Listed below are T cell receptor beta chains from one sample, sequenced in a study of cytomegalovirus exposure and HLA in healthy donors. Clones were read by immunoSEQ multiplex PCR, and TCRdb kept only the in-frame ones, dropping some. The sample has under 90,000 clones. Specimen: PBMCs. These receptors were collected from a man aged 45 to 65 in good health and CMV-seropositive. CDR3s include the opening cysteine and the closing phenylalanine or tryptophan. D genes are given only for firm matches.

TRBD2	TRBV6-1	TRBJ2-3	CASKAGGPTDTQYF	TGTGCCAGCAAAGCGGGAGGGCCAACAGATACGCAGTATTTT
NA	TRBV10-3	TRBJ2-1	CAISESAGFAMEQFF	TGTGCCATCAGTGAGTCGGCAGGGTTCGCCATGGAGCAGTTCTTC
TRBD2	TRBV2	TRBJ2-1	CASSVGVIAGDGYNEQFF	TGTGCCAGCAGTGTGGGTGTGATAGCGGGAGATGGTTACAATGAGCAGTTCTTC
NA	TRBV19	TRBJ1-2	CASTRDGANYGYTF	TGTGCCAGTACCCGCGACGGAGCTAACTATGGCTACACCTTC
TRBD1	TRBV11-3	TRBJ2-3	CASSLIGQGADTQYF	TGTGCCAGCAGCCTAATCGGACAGGGGGCAGATACGCAGTATTTT
NA	TRBV4-1	TRBJ1-2	CASSPGIRGFNYGYTF	TGCGCCAGCAGCCCCGGAATAAGAGGCTTTAACTATGGCTACACCTTC
NA	TRBV7-9	TRBJ2-1	CASSLMRSSYNEQFF	TGTGCCAGCAGCCTCATGCGGAGCTCCTACAATGAGCAGTTCTTC
NA	TRBV6-6	TRBJ1-2	CASSYSGDGYGYTF	TGTGCCAGCAGTTATTCGGGGGACGGCTATGGCTACACCTTC
NA	TRBV27	TRBJ2-2	CASSPGQPSMGELFF	TGTGCCAGCAGCCCCGGACAGCCGAGTATGGGGGAGCTGTTTTTT
NA	TRBV11-3	TRBJ2-1	CASSLSTGSRREQFF	TGTGCCAGCAGCTTATCGACGGGATCTAGAAGGGAGCAGTTCTTC